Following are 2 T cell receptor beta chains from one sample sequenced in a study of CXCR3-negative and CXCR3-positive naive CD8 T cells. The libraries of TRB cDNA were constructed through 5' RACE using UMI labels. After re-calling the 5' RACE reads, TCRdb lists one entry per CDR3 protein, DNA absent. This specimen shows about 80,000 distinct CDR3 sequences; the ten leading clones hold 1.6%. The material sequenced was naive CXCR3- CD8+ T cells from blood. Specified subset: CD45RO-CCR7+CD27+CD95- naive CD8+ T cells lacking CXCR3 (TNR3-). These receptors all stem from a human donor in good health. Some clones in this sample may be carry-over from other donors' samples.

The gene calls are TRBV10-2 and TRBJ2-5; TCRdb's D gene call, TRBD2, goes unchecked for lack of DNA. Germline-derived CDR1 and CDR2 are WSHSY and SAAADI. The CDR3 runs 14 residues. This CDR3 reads CASRLAGGQETQYF.

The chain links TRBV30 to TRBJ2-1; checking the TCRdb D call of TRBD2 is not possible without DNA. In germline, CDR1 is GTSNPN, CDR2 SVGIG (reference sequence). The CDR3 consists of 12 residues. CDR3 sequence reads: CAWSAGYNEQFF.